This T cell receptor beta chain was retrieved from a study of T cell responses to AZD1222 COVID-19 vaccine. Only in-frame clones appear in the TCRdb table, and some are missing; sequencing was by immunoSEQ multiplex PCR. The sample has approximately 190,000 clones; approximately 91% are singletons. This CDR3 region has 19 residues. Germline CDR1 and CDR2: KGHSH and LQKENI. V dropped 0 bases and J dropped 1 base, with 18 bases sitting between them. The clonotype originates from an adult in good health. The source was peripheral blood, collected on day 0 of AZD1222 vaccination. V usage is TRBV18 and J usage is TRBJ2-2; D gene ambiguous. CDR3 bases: TGTGCCAGCTCACCACCGTCCAGGAAGAGGCGGTTGAACACCGGGGAGCTGTTTTTT. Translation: CASSPPSRKRRLNTGELFF. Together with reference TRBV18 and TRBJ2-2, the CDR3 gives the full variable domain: NAGVMQNPRHLVRRRGQEARLRCSPMKGHSHVYWYRQLPEEGLKFMVYLQKENIIDESGMPKERFSAEFPKEGPSILRIQQVVRGDSAAYFCASSPPSRKRRLNTGELFFGEGSRLTVL.